This TCR beta chain was captured in a study of human T cells and chemical hapten exposure. Turning to the study itself: The patients were mostly female; they had alopecia areata, totalis or universalis.

This clonotype was seen a few times. Its antigen is unknown. Time point denoted: pre-sensitization, week 0. Treatment: therapeutic diphenylcyclopropenone sensitization with weekly scalp DPC. It was unfractionated whole blood from which total RNA was extracted. TCRdb reanalysed the RACE reads using MiXCR and keeps one entry per CDR3 protein. The data contain roughly 380,000 distinct CDR3 sequences, about 5.1% of them singletons. Study results and caveats: Because they had alopecia, donors may respond immunologically unlike healthy people. Sensitization with DPC brought no change to TCRs above 1 in 1000 in frequency.

The material was whole blood, obtained in connection with sensitization to the hapten diphenylcyclopropenone (DPC). The sequence came from a woman in her forties or fifties with alopecia areata. Some clones in this sample may be carry-over from other donors' samples.

The CDR3 DNA sequence: TGTGCCAGCAGCTTAGCAGGGGGCGCTGCTAATGAAAAACTGTTTTTT. Translation: CASSLAGGAANEKLFF. V gene TRBV7-8 combines with J gene TRBJ1-4, with TRBD1 matching 7 bases. J gave up 3 bases and V 0 bases, and 4 bases lay outside the gene matches. The CDR3 loop spans 16 amino acids. CDR1 SGHVS and CDR2 FQNEAQ come from the germline V gene.